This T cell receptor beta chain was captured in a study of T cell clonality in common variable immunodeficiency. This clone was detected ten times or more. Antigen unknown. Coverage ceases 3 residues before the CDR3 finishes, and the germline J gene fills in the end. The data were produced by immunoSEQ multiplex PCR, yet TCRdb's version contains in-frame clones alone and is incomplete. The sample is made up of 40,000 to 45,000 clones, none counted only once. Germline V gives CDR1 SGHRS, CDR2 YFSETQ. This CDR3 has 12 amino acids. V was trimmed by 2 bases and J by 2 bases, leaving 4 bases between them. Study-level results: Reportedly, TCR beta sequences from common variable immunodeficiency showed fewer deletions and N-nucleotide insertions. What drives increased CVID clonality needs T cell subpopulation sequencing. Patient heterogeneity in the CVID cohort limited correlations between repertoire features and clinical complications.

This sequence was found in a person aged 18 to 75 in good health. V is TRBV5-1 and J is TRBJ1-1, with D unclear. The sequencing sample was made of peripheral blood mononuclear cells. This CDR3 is CASSFTNTEAFF. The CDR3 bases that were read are TGCGCCAGCAGCTTTACAAACACTGAA.